The clone carrying this TCR beta chain was detected ten times or more. Antigen specificity is unknown. The authors prepared the TCRbeta library with unique molecular identifiers. One entry per CDR3 protein results from TCRdb running MiXCR on the PCR reads. The sample holds about 830,000 distinct CDR3 sequences; 16% are singletons and the top ten take roughly 4.8%. The length of the CDR3 is 15 residues. Germline values: CDR1 SGHRS, CDR2 YFSETQ. Trimming at V came to 2 bases and at J to 4 bases, leaving 4 bases not matched to a gene. The entry originates in a study of T-cell reconstitution after alpha-beta-depleted transplantation in children. General observations from the study: As was reported, about two months after transplant, alpha-beta T cells came from several hundred expanded graft clones. From newly produced T cells came most of the T-cell counts and diversity one year after transplant. For some patients, TCRbeta diversity was high at day 60 because of recipient T cells and thymic progenitors that survived.

The chain links TRBV5-1 to TRBJ2-1, with 9 bases aligning to TRBD1. The specimen was PBMCs, mostly from graft donor cells, collected 360 days after TCRalphabeta/CD19-depleted stem cell transplant. The receptor comes from a male patient aged 10-17 years who had a stem cell transplant for acute lymphoblastic leukemia, so the T cells may come from the graft donor. The CDR3 DNA is TGCGCCAGCAGCTTCTCTGGACAGGGGTACAATGAGCAGTTCTTC. It encodes CASSFSGQGYNEQFF.